What follows are 9 T cell receptor beta chains derived from one specimen sequenced in a study of blood T cells in healthy people across ages. With a J-beta primer mix and a sample-barcoded 5' primer, a second PCR ran about 7 to 11 cycles. Each CDR3 protein is one row after TCRdb ran MiXCR on the 5' RACE reads. The data contain roughly 1,100,000 distinct CDR3 sequences, around 25% of them singletons. This sample was shared with a second study, whose subject was T cells of mothers and their children.

The sequenced sample consisted of blood. The receptors originated from a girl under 10 years old in good health.

To note about this clonotype: This may come from a read error, since a much larger clone is one base off. This sequence joins TRBV6-6 and TRBJ2-5, with D tentatively TRBD1 (5 bases). Germline V gene lookup returns CDR1 MNHNY and CDR2 SVGAGI (reference sequence). V shed 6 bases and J shed 5 bases, with 13 bases lying between them. The CDR3 runs to 13 residues. CDR3 DNA: TGTGCCAGCAGAGAGACAGAGCTGGAGACCCAGTACTTC. Its protein is CASRETELETQYF.

This clonotype was observed a handful of times. The J gene is TRBJ2-1, the V gene TRBV20-1; D uncertain. This CDR3 is built from 16 residues. The germline CDR1 and CDR2 sequences are DFQATT and SNEGSKA (reference sequence). Deletions cut 0 bases from V and 0 bases from J, with 12 bases between. The DNA for the CDR3 is TGCAGTGCTAGAGATAAACAGACGGTCTCCTACAATGAGCAGTTCTTC. Protein product: CSARDKQTVSYNEQFF.

This clonotype was observed a handful of times. The gene calls are TRBV18 and TRBJ1-2; D is unclear. The CDR3 totals 14 residues. The V end was cut by 4 bases, the J end by 3 bases, with 12 bases between. Germline CDR1 KGHSH, CDR2 LQKENI. CDR3: CASSRNEGDYGYTF. CDR3 nucleotides: TGTGCCAGCTCACGAAATGAGGGCGACTATGGCTACACCTTC.

This clonotype was seen a handful of times. The rearrangement uses TRBV12-3 or TRBV12-4 and TRBJ1-1, with D tentatively TRBD1 (5 bases). Trimming removed 5 bases from V and 6 bases from J, with 19 bases in between. The CDR3 extends over 15 amino acids. The CDR3 here is CASSHLGGRGAEAFF. DNA for the CDR3: TGTGCCAGCAGTCACCTGGGGGGGAGGGGCGCTGAAGCTTTCTTT.

V is TRBV3-1 and J is TRBJ1-1; 8 bases align to TRBD1. Germline values: CDR1 LGHDT, CDR2 YNNKEL (reference sequence). J lost 6 bases, V lost 3 bases, and 6 bases had no gene match. The CDR3 is 14 amino acids. The CDR3 region has the DNA TGTGCCAGCAGCCAGCAGGGGGCTAACCCTGAAGCTTTCTTT. As protein: CASSQQGANPEAFF.

The rearrangement uses TRBV10-3 and TRBJ2-5, with D possibly matching TRBD1 (6 bases). The DNA end favors TRBJ2-7, so the J call may be wrong. CDR1 is ENHRY, CDR2 SYGVKD, per germline. The CDR3 covers 14 residues. In DNA, the CDR3 is TGTGCCATCAATTACAGGGCGAGCTCCTACGAGCAGTACTTC. Protein product: CAINYRASSYEQYF.

This clonotype came up a few times. The genes are TRBV9 and TRBJ2-1; TRBD2 matches at 13 bases. In germline, CDR1 is SGDLS, CDR2 YYNGEE. The CDR3 extends over 15 amino acids. V lost 2 bases and J lost 5; bases outside the gene matches: 1. CDR3 nucleotide sequence: TGTGCCAGCAGCGTTGGGACTAGCGGGGACAATGAGCAGTTCTTC. Its translation is CASSVGTSGDNEQFF.

Comment on this clonotype: An end of the junction differs from the germline gene, which may be a read error. V and J are TRBV18 and TRBJ2-5; D possibly corresponds to TRBD2 (6 bases). CDR1 KGHSH and CDR2 LQKENI come from the germline V gene. The CDR3 contains 15 residues. The CDR3 DNA is TGTGCCAGCTCAGGACGGGCGGGGTACCAAGGGACCCAGTACTTC. Protein product: CASSGRAGYQGTQYF. The complete variable domain, with remaining parts taken from reference TRBV18 and TRBJ2-5, reads NAGVMQNPRHLVRRRGQEARLRCSPMKGHSHVYWYRQLPEEGLKFMVYLQKENIIDESGMPKERFSAEFPKEGPSILRIQQVVRGDSAAYFCASSGRAGYQGTQYFGPGTRLLVL.

V and J are TRBV20-1 and TRBJ1-2; D remains ambiguous. The CDR3 is made up of 14 amino acids. Germline V gene sequence: CDR1 DFQATT, CDR2 SNEGSKA (reference sequence). V lost 1 base and J 4 bases, leaving 13 bases between the germline ends. This CDR3 reads CSARAPRSGYGYTF. The DNA of the CDR3 is TGCAGTGCTAGAGCCCCTCGCAGCGGCTATGGCTACACCTTC.